The rows below give T cell receptor beta chains drawn from one sample of a study of blood T cell repertoires in COVID-19. Only in-frame clones appear in the TCRdb table, and some are missing; sequencing was by immunoSEQ multiplex PCR. The repertoire has under 200,000 clones, 89% of them found once; the top ten carry over 7%. Sequencing used PBMCs or T cells enriched from blood (not recorded which). The receptors derive from a woman aged 18-29 years who had recovered from COVID-19. The conserved cysteine and the conserved F or W are not part of the CDR3 here. Fields, in order: clone size, V gene, J gene, CDR3 protein. Clone sizes are given selectively: once, few, many, or a class where the clone is expanded.

-	TRBV28	TRBJ1-4	ASSTSGTGSEKLF
few	TRBV14	TRBJ1-6	ASSQGLFGAYNSPLH
-	TRBV3-1/TRBV3-2	TRBJ1-2	ASSTRVYGYT
-	TRBV6-5	TRBJ1-2	ASSRPDSYGYT
-	TRBV20-1	TRBJ1-1	SASNRDRGRGPNEAF
-	TRBV19	TRBJ1-3	ASSRADRTGNTIY
-	TRBV6-4	TRBJ2-6	ASSDSISGANVLT
-	TRBV12-3/TRBV12-4	TRBJ1-1	ASSLGSRAF
-	TRBV19	TRBJ2-5	ASTEDSRETQY
-	TRBV2	TRBJ1-2	ASSEEVGRYGYT
-	TRBV6-1	TRBJ1-1	ASSEVGGGTEAF
-	TRBV15	TRBJ2-7	ATSRGTAWAYEQY
-	TRBV27	TRBJ1-6	ASRWGQHFNSPLH
-	TRBV3-1/TRBV3-2	TRBJ2-3	ASSQEHRATDTQY
-	TRBV29-1	TRBJ2-7	SVEDRGNLNEQY
-	TRBV3-1/TRBV3-2	TRBJ1-2	ASSQEGTSSFGYT
-	TRBV24-1	TRBJ2-1	ATSDPGQGYNEQF
once	TRBV5-8	TRBJ1-2	ASRRTSGTGFYGYT
-	TRBV19	TRBJ2-3	ASRRLADTDTQY
-	TRBV27	TRBJ1-2	ASSTENYGYT
-	TRBV9	TRBJ2-2	ASSGGQGIAGELF
-	TRBV3-1/TRBV3-2	TRBJ1-5	ASSQMGQDNQPQH
-	TRBV3-1/TRBV3-2	TRBJ1-5	ASSQGQGNQPQH
-	TRBV29-1	TRBJ2-2	SVEDLTVGNTGELF
-	TRBV12-3/TRBV12-4	TRBJ2-5	ASRQGVGETQY
-	TRBV20-1	TRBJ1-6	SASDGSSYNSPLH
-	TRBV30	TRBJ2-5	AWTNAGGTQY
-	TRBV4-1	TRBJ2-5	ASSQEGLVGQETQY
many	TRBV5-4	TRBJ2-7	ASSPTGTGEGFEQY
-	TRBV5-4	TRBJ2-7	ASSLEMGQGAYEQY
few	TRBV28	TRBJ1-3	ASSGVGASGNTIY
-	TRBV28	TRBJ2-3	ASSKYRGSSTDTQY
-	TRBV6-5	TRBJ1-6	ASRRTGESSPLH
-	TRBV5-1	TRBJ2-7	ASSLVSGSSYEQY
-	TRBV7-9	TRBJ2-3	ASSLALGGATDTQY
-	TRBV24-1	TRBJ1-2	ATSDKGQNYGYT
-	TRBV3-1/TRBV3-2	TRBJ2-7	ASSRQGAGEQY
-	TRBV28	TRBJ1-1	ASSPQGGIAEAF
-	TRBV4-1	TRBJ1-5	ASSQDPGQGKQPQH
-	TRBV30	TRBJ1-2	AWSVSGDGYT
-	TRBV10-2	TRBJ2-2	ASSIPPGGLTGELF
-	TRBV28	TRBJ1-4	ASGAPRATNEKLF
-	TRBV5-5	TRBJ1-1	ASSPSDYTEAF
-	TRBV7-9	TRBJ1-2	ASSLQTGKNYGYT
-	TRBV28	TRBJ2-7	ASSLTVYEQY
-	TRBV24-1	TRBJ2-7	ATSGTVEQY
-	TRBV4-1	TRBJ2-1	ASSQDWLMAGTSYNEQF
-	TRBV27	TRBJ2-7	ASSFTSLTAYEQY
-	TRBV7-9	TRBJ2-6	ASSSTSSGANVLT
-	TRBV6-1	TRBJ2-5	ASSEGDRGHLETQY
-	TRBV5-6	TRBJ2-1	ASSLVGGDEQF
-	TRBV19	TRBJ1-1	ASRSGQLNTEAF
-	TRBV28	TRBJ2-5	ASRGQQETQY